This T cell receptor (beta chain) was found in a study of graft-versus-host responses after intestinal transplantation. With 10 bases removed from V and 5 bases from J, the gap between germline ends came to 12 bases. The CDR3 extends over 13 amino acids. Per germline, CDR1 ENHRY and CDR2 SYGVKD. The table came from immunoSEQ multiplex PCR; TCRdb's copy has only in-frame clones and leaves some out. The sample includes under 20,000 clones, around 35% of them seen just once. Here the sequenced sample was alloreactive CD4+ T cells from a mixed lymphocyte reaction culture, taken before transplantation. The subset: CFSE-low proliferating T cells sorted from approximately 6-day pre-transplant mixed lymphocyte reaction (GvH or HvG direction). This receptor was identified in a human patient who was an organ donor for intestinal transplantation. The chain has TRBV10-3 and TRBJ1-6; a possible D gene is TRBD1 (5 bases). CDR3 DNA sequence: TGTGCCACCGCCAAGACAGATAATTCACCCCTCCACTTT. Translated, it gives CATAKTDNSPLHF.